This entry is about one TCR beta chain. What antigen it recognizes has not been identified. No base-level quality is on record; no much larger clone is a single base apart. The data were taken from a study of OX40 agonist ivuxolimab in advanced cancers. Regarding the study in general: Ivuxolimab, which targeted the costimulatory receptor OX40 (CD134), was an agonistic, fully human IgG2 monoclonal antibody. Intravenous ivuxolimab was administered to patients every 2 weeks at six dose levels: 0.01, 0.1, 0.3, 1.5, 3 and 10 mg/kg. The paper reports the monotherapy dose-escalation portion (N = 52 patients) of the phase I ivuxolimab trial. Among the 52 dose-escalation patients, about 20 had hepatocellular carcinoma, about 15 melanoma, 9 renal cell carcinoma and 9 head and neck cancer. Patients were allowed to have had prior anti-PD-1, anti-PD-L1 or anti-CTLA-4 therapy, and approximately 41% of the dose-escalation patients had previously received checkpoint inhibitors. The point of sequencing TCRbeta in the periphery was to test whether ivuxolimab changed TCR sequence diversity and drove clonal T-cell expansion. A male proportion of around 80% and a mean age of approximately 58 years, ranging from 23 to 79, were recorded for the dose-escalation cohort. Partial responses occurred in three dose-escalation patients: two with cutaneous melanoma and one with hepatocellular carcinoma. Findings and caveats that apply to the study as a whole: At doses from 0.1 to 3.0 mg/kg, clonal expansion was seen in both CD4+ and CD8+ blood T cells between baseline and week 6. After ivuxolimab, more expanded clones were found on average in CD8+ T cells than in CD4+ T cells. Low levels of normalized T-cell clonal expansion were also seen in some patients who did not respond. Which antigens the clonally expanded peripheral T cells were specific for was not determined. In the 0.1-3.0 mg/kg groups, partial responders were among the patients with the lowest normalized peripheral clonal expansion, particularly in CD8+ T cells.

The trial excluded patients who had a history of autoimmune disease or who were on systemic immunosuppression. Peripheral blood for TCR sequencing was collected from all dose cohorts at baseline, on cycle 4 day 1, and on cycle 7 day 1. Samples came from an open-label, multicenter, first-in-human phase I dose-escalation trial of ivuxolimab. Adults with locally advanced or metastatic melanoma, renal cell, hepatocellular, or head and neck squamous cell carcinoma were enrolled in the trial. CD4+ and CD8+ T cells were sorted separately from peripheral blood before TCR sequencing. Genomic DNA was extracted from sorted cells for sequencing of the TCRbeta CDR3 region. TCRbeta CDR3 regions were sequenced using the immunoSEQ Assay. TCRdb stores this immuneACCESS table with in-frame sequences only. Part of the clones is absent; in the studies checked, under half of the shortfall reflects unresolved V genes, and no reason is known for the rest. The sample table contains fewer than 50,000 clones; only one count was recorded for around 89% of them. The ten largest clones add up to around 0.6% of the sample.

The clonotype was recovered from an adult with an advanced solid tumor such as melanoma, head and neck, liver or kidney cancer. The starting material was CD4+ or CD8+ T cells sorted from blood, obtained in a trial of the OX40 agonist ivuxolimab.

The DNA reads as follows: TGTGCCATCAGTGATCGGGGGGGCCACACCGGGGAGCTGTTTTTT. Protein translation: CAISDRGGHTGELFF. The V gene is TRBV10-3 and the J gene is TRBJ2-2, with 8 bases aligning to TRBD2. The CDR3 contains 15 residues, cysteine and phenylalanine counted. The entry retains the CDR3 DNA only, 45 bases that are in frame from base 1. V and J are trimmed by 3 bases and 3 bases, and the gene matches miss 3 bases of the junction. According to the germline V gene, CDR1 reads ENHRY and CDR2 reads SYGVKD.